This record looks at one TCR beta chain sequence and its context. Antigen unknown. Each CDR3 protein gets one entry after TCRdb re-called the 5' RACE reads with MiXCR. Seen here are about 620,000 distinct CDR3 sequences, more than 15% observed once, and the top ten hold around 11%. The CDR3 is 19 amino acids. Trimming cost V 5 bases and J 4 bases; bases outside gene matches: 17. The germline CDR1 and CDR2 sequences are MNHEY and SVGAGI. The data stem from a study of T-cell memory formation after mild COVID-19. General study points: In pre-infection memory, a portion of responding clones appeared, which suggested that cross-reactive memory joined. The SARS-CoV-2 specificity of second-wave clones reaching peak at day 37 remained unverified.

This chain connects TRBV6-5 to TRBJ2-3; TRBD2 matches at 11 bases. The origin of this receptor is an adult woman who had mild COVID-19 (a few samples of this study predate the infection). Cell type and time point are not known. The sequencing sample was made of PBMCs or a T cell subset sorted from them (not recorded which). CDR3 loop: CASSEKGRLLAGVPDTQYF. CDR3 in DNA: TGTGCCAGCAGTGAAAAAGGAAGACTACTAGCGGGAGTCCCAGATACGCAGTATTTT.